These 26 T cell receptor beta chains originate from one sample sequenced in a study of untreated major depressive disorder. Which antigens these TCRs recognize remains unknown. The method was immunoSEQ multiplex PCR; TCRdb's version includes in-frame clones alone and lacks a portion of them. The sample has roughly 13,000 clones; nearly 95% are singletons. Whole-study results and caveats: CD4+ T cells from depressed patients used TRBV05-01 (Vbeta 5.1) more often than controls.

The sequenced material came from CD4+ T cells from PBMCs. The receptors originated from a man aged 25 to 40 with major depressive disorder.

The V gene is TRBV5-4, the J gene TRBJ1-4, with 10 bases lining up with TRBD1. J was trimmed by 6 bases and V by 2 bases; bases with no gene match: 4. Germline CDR1 and CDR2: SGHNT and YYREEE (reference sequence). The CDR3 is made up of 15 amino acids. CDR3 bases: TGTGCCAGCAGCTTAGGGACAGGGGCATATGAAAAACTGTTTTTT. It codes for CASSLGTGAYEKLFF.

The rearrangement links TRBV5-1 to TRBJ2-5; 8 nucleotides agree with TRBD1. Germline loops: CDR1 SGHRS, CDR2 YFSETQ. V was clipped by 6 bases and J by 4 bases; unmatched bases: 11. This CDR3 spans 15 amino acids. The DNA of the CDR3 is TGCGCCAGCATGATACTCGGCAGGGGGCTAGAGACCCAGTACTTC. Amino acid sequence: CASMILGRGLETQYF.

The rearrangement links TRBV7-9 to TRBJ1-5; possibly TRBD1 for D (5 bases). The CDR3 consists of 14 residues. Germline V gives CDR1 SEHNR, CDR2 FQNEAQ (reference sequence). Trimming took off 5 bases at V and 7 bases at J, with 15 bases between the two ends. The CDR3 loop is CASSVQGDRQPQHF. CDR3 in DNA: TGTGCCAGCAGCGTCCAGGGTGACCGGCAGCCCCAGCATTTT.

This clone has only one observation. This chain links TRBV15 with TRBJ1-1, with unresolved D. The ends were cut back, 3 bases at V and 5 bases at J, with 10 bases in the middle. Germline V gene sequence: CDR1 LNHNV, CDR2 YYDKDF (reference sequence). This CDR3 contains 13 residues. In DNA form, the CDR3 reads TGTGCCACCAGCAGGAGAACTGGGACTGAAGCTTTCTTT. Translation: CATSRRTGTEAFF.

The rearrangement joins TRBV7-8 to TRBJ1-6; D is unclear. Looked up from germline, CDR1 is SGHVS and CDR2 is FQNEAQ. Trimming cost V 6 bases and J 0 bases, with 9 bases left between them. This CDR3 has 15 amino acids. CDR3 protein: CASRFVSSYNSPLHF. The CDR3 nucleotides are TGTGCCAGCAGATTTGTGAGCTCCTATAATTCACCCCTCCACTTT.

V and J are TRBV30 and TRBJ2-5, with no clear D. This CDR3 region has 11 residues. V was cut by 5 bases and J by 7 bases, with 11 bases left in between. CDR1 is GTSNPN and CDR2 is SVGIG in the germline V gene (reference sequence). The CDR3: CAWSGLGTQYF. CDR3 sequence (DNA): TGTGCCTGGTCTGGGTTAGGGACCCAGTACTTC.

This sequence joins TRBV2 and TRBJ2-7, with D tentatively TRBD1 or TRBD2 (6 bases each). The length of the CDR3 is 13 residues. Trimming took off 8 bases at V and 7 bases at J, with 18 bases between the two ends. Germline values: CDR1 SNHLY, CDR2 FYNNEI. The CDR3 nucleotides are TGTGCCAGCCGATCGGAGGGGGTTAGAGAGCAGTACTTC. Translated, it gives CASRSEGVREQYF. Supplemented by reference TRBV2 and TRBJ2-7, the full variable domain reads EPEVTQTPSHQVTQMGQEVILRCVPISNHLYFYWYRQILGQKVEFLVSFYNNEISEKSEIFDDQFSVERPDGSNFTLKIRSTKLEDSAMYFCASRSEGVREQYFGPGTRLTVT.

V gene TRBV30 combines with J gene TRBJ1-2; TRBD1 matches 7 bases. CDR1 and CDR2 from the germline V gene are GTSNPN and SVGIG (reference sequence). V trimming: 4 bases; J trimming: 4 bases; junction bases outside the gene matches: 9. The CDR3 length is 14 residues. The CDR3 sequence is CAWTSTGTSYGYTF. The CDR3 DNA follows: TGTGCCTGGACCTCGACAGGGACAAGCTATGGCTACACCTTC.

This chain connects TRBV6-1 to TRBJ1-1; 10 bases are a match to TRBD1. CDR3 length equals 15 residues. V trimming: 5 bases; J trimming: 1 base; junction bases outside the gene matches: 4. Germline V gene sequence: CDR1 MNHNS, CDR2 SASEGT. CDR3 nucleotides: TGTGCCAGCAGTCGACAGGGGGCGCGGAACACTGAAGCTTTCTTT. This gives the protein CASSRQGARNTEAFF.

The chain carries TRBV7-8 and TRBJ1-5; perhaps TRBD1 as D (5 bases). Trimming removed 5 bases from V and 0 bases from J, with 14 bases in between. The CDR3 is made up of 16 amino acids. Looked up from germline, CDR1 is SGHVS and CDR2 is FQNEAQ. CDR3 DNA sequence: TGTGCCAGCAGCCCTACGACAGCCAATAGCAATCAGCCCCAGCATTTT. Amino acids: CASSPTTANSNQPQHF. The entire variable domain, with the rest obtained from reference TRBV7-8 and TRBJ1-5, is as follows: GAGVSQSPRYKVAKRGQDVALRCDPISGHVSLFWYQQALGQGPEFLTYFQNEAQLDKSGLPSDRFFAERPEGSVSTLKIQRTQQEDSAVYLCASSPTTANSNQPQHFGDGTRLSIL.

This sequence joins TRBV5-1 and TRBJ2-1; 14 bases fit TRBD2. Germline assignment: CDR1 SGHRS and CDR2 YFSETQ. V gave up 3 bases and J gave up 3 bases; unmatched junction bases: 5. The CDR3 loop spans 17 amino acids. CDR3 coding DNA: TGCGCCAGCAGCTACACGGGACTAGCGGGGGTCTACAATGAGCAGTTCTTC. It codes for CASSYTGLAGVYNEQFF.

V is TRBV30 and J is TRBJ1-4; TRBD1 aligns across 11 bases. CDR1 is GTSNPN, CDR2 SVGIG, per germline (reference sequence). Trimming cost V 3 bases and J 7 bases; bases outside gene matches: 7. This CDR3 is built from 15 residues. CDR3 amino acids: CAWSAGQGASEKLFF. The CDR3 DNA reads TGTGCCTGGAGCGCAGGACAGGGGGCGAGTGAAAAACTGTTTTTT.

This clone has more than one count but fewer than ten. This chain connects TRBV29-1 to TRBJ2-2; 7 bases are shared with TRBD1. J was trimmed by 5 bases and V by 5 bases; bases with no gene match: 8. Germline CDR1 SQVTM, CDR2 ANQGSEA. The CDR3 runs 14 residues. CDR3 bases: TGCAGCGTTTGTAGGACAGGCGATACCGGGGAGCTGTTTTTT. Protein sequence: CSVCRTGDTGELFF.

This clone showed up just a few times. The rearrangement uses TRBV2 and TRBJ2-5; D is perhaps TRBD1 or TRBD2 (5 bases each). Germline loops: CDR1 SNHLY, CDR2 FYNNEI. The CDR3 loop spans 13 amino acids. V was trimmed by 4 bases and J by 6 bases, leaving 12 bases between them. The CDR3 sequence is CASSGGATQTQYF. CDR3 bases: TGTGCCAGCAGTGGAGGGGCAACTCAGACCCAGTACTTC.

The J gene is TRBJ1-1, the V gene TRBV5-1; the D gene is possibly TRBD1 (5 bases). Trimming pared 4 bases from V and 1 base from J, leaving 8 bases between. The CDR3 consists of 13 residues. Germline values: CDR1 SGHRS, CDR2 YFSETQ. For the CDR3, the DNA is TGCGCCAGCAGCATAGACAGGAACACTGAAGCTTTCTTT. Protein sequence: CASSIDRNTEAFF. The full variable domain, its missing parts supplied by reference TRBV5-1 and TRBJ1-1, is KAGVTQTPRYLIKTRGQQVTLSCSPISGHRSVSWYQQTPGQGLQFLFEYFSETQRNKGNFPGRFSGRQFSNSRSEMNVSTLELGDSALYLCASSIDRNTEAFFGQGTRLTVV.

The chain carries TRBV15 and TRBJ2-1; 9 bases are a match to TRBD1. This CDR3 contains 13 residues. In germline, CDR1 is LNHNV, CDR2 YYDKDF (reference sequence). With V trimmed by 11 bases and J by 7 bases, 9 bases remained unmatched. In DNA form, the CDR3 reads TGTGCCGCACAGGGACAGGGTAATAATGAGCAGTTCTTC. It is translated as CAAQGQGNNEQFF.

The chain employs TRBV5-1 and TRBJ1-1, with D perhaps matching TRBD1 (6 bases). There are 14 residues in the CDR3. The germline CDR1 and CDR2 sequences are SGHRS and YFSETQ. Trimming removed 3 bases from V and 4 bases from J, with 13 bases in between. The CDR3 here is CASSSGGGITEAFF. In DNA, the CDR3 is TGCGCCAGCAGCTCGGGAGGGGGAATCACTGAAGCTTTCTTT.

The rearrangement uses TRBV30 and TRBJ1-4; D might be TRBD1 (6 bases). Deletions cut 1 base from V and 5 bases from J, with 14 bases between. CDR3 length equals 15 residues. Germline assignment: CDR1 GTSNPN and CDR2 SVGIG (reference sequence). CDR3 amino acids: CAWSALRTVNEKLFF. The CDR3 coding sequence is TGTGCCTGGAGTGCCCTAAGGACAGTCAATGAAAAACTGTTTTTT.

This clone appeared a single time. V is TRBV10-3 and J is TRBJ1-5; D is uncertain. CDR1 ENHRY and CDR2 SYGVKD come from the germline V gene. This CDR3 is built from 16 residues. The ends were cut back, 2 bases at V and 4 bases at J, with 15 bases in the middle. The CDR3 sequence is CAISEADLRGNQPQHF. CDR3 DNA: TGTGCCATCAGTGAGGCCGACCTCCGGGGAAATCAGCCCCAGCATTTT.

The chain recombines TRBV19 with TRBJ2-2; D perhaps matches TRBD2 (6 bases). Deletions cut 10 bases from V and 2 bases from J, with 14 bases between. This CDR3 spans 14 amino acids. The germline gives CDR1 LNHDA, CDR2 SQIVND (reference sequence). CDR3 amino acids: CATTDGGNTGELFF. The CDR3 DNA reads as TGTGCCACCACCGACGGGGGTAACACCGGGGAGCTGTTTTTT.

V gene TRBV5-1 combines with J gene TRBJ1-6; D might be TRBD1 (6 bases). The CDR3 runs 16 residues. Trimming cost V 0 bases and J 4 bases, with 11 bases left between them. CDR1 SGHRS and CDR2 YFSETQ come from the germline V gene. The CDR3 loop is CASSLDVRGYNSPLHF. The CDR3 nucleotides read TGCGCCAGCAGCTTGGATGTCAGGGGTTATAATTCACCCCTCCACTTT.

The V call is TRBV5-5, the J call TRBJ1-5; tentatively, D is TRBD1 (5 bases). The CDR3 sequence is 14 residues long. CDR1 SGHKS and CDR2 YYEKEE come from the germline V gene (reference sequence). V gave up 1 base and J gave up 10 bases, with 15 bases separating them. The CDR3 region is CASSLFPGENPQHF. CDR3 DNA: TGTGCCAGCAGCTTGTTTCCGGGGGAAAATCCCCAGCATTTT.

This clone was recorded only once. This chain links TRBV11-2 with TRBJ1-1; TRBD1 might be the D (6 bases). The germline V gene has CDR1 SGHAT and CDR2 FQNNGV. CDR3 size: 14 residues. V was trimmed by 0 bases and J by 7 bases, leaving 12 bases between them. The CDR3 coding sequence is TGTGCCAGCAGCTTAGATTGGGGGGGGCTTGAAGCTTTCTTT. This encodes CASSLDWGGLEAFF. Full variable domain (remainder filled in from reference TRBV11-2 and TRBJ1-1): EAGVAQSPRYKIIEKRQSVAFWCNPISGHATLYWYQQILGQGPKLLIQFQNNGVVDDSQLPKDRFSAERLKGVDSTLKIQPAKLEDSAVYLCASSLDWGGLEAFFGQGTRLTVV.

The chain combines TRBV11-2 with TRBJ2-1; TRBD2 matches at 8 bases. V lost 1 base, J lost 0 bases, and 5 bases stayed unmatched. This CDR3 is 17 amino acids long. The germline gives CDR1 SGHAT, CDR2 FQNNGV. CDR3 coding DNA: TGTGCCAGCAGCTTAGGACTAGCGCTGAGCTCCTACAATGAGCAGTTCTTC. Translation: CASSLGLALSSYNEQFF.

V usage is TRBV11-2 and J usage is TRBJ2-7; the match to TRBD1 covers 8 bases. J was trimmed by 6 bases and V by 1 base; bases with no gene match: 5. CDR3 length equals 14 residues. Germline-derived CDR1 and CDR2 are SGHAT and FQNNGV. For the CDR3, the DNA is TGTGCCAGCAGCTTAGTGCGTACAGGGGGCGAGCAGTACTTC. As protein: CASSLVRTGGEQYF.

The J gene is TRBJ1-5, the V gene TRBV10-2; D unclear. Between the trimmed V and J ends, which lost 0 bases and 0 bases, there was a span of 3 bases. The CDR3 is made up of 14 amino acids. In germline, CDR1 is WSHSY, CDR2 SAAADI. The DNA of the CDR3 is TGCGCCAGCAGTGAGTCGCATAGCAATCAGCCCCAGCATTTT. Translated, it gives CASSESHSNQPQHF.